The rows below give T cell receptor beta chains drawn from one sample of a study of CD8 T cells in Susac syndrome. TCRdb used MiXCR to reprocess the immunoSEQ multiplex PCR reads, holding one entry per CDR3 protein. The sample shows approximately 190,000 distinct CDR3 sequences, about 95% of them seen only once. The sequencing input was CD8+ T cells from PBMCs. All receptors come from a human donor with Susac syndrome. CDR3s include the opening cysteine and the closing phenylalanine or tryptophan. The order of the fields is V gene, D gene, J gene, clone size, CDR3 protein, CDR3 DNA. A D gene is named only where the DNA matches it firmly. Clone size appears in some rows only: once, few, many, or a class for an expanded clone.

TRBV2	TRBD2	TRBJ2-5	.	CASRTGTSGVETQYF	TGTGCCAGCAGGACCGGGACTAGCGGGGTGGAGACCCAGTACTTC
TRBV18	TRBD1	TRBJ2-6	.	CASSPRQGTSGANVLTF	TGTGCCAGCTCACCCCGACAGGGGACTTCTGGGGCCAACGTCCTGACTTTC
TRBV6-6	TRBD1	TRBJ1-2	.	CASSYGTGRNYGYTF	TGTGCCAGCAGTTATGGGACAGGGCGTAACTATGGCTACACCTTC
TRBV9	TRBD1	TRBJ1-2	.	CASSETGTGGGGYTF	TGTGCCAGCAGCGAAACCGGGACAGGGGGTGGAGGCTACACCTTC
TRBV12-3/TRBV12-4	TRBD2	TRBJ2-7	.	CASRPGLANFYEQYF	TGTGCCAGCAGACCGGGACTAGCGAACTTCTACGAGCAGTACTTC
TRBV20-1	.	TRBJ1-1	.	CSAKENTEAFF	TGCAGTGCTAAAGAGAACACTGAAGCTTTCTTT
TRBV15	.	TRBJ1-5	.	CATSRDGGGGQPQHF	TGTGCCACCAGCAGAGATGGTGGGGGCGGACAGCCCCAGCATTTT
TRBV6-5	.	TRBJ1-1	few	CASSQMNTEAFF	TGTGCCAGCAGCCAGATGAACACTGAAGCTTTCTTT
TRBV5-6	.	TRBJ2-1	.	CASSLARKEQFF	TGTGCCAGCAGCTTGGCCAGGAAGGAGCAGTTCTTC
TRBV4-1	TRBD2	TRBJ2-7	.	CASSQRGGPYEQYF	TGCGCCAGCAGCCAACGGGGGGGACCCTACGAGCAGTACTTC
TRBV7-9	TRBD2	TRBJ2-2	.	CASRVAGETGELFF	TGTGCCAGCAGGGTAGCGGGAGAGACCGGGGAGCTGTTTTTT